The rows below give T cell receptor beta chains drawn from one sample of a study of technical replicates of blood from a handful of donors. Assay used: immunoSEQ multiplex PCR; TCRdb lists only in-frame clones, some missing. Here the sample spans tens of thousands of clones, less than 95% being singletons. The sequencing sample was made of T cells isolated from PBMCs. These receptors all stem from a human donor in good health. The CDR3 runs from the conserved cysteine through the conserved F or W. The D gene is left open where the match is weak. Size tells how often a clone was seen (once, few, many) or the class of an expanded clone, and some rows leave it out.

TRBJ2-5 | TRBV7-3 | . | . | CASSLSQQETQYF | TGTGCCAGCAGCTTAAGTCAGCAAGAGACCCAGTACTTC
TRBJ1-5 | TRBV7-9 | TRBD1 | . | CASSPTGLNQPQHF | TGTGCCAGCAGCCCGACAGGGTTAAATCAGCCCCAGCATTTT
TRBJ2-5 | TRBV4-1 | . | . | CASSQDSGLGETQYF | TGCGCCAGCAGCCAAGATTCGGGGTTGGGGGAGACCCAGTACTTC
TRBJ1-1 | TRBV7-6 | TRBD1 | . | CASSLMTGGMNTEAFF | TGTGCCAGCAGCTTAATGACAGGGGGGATGAACACTGAAGCTTTCTTT
TRBJ2-7 | TRBV6-5 | TRBD2 | . | CASSYSAGGNYEQYF | TGTGCCAGCAGTTACTCGGCGGGGGGGAACTACGAGCAGTACTTC
TRBJ1-3 | TRBV11-2 | . | . | CASSFDTGGNTIYF | TGTGCCAGCAGCTTCGACACAGGCGGAAACACCATATATTTT
TRBJ1-5 | TRBV6-5 | TRBD1 | . | CASSRDRGSNQPQHF | TGTGCCAGCAGCAGGGACAGGGGAAGCAATCAGCCCCAGCATTTT
TRBJ2-7 | TRBV7-8 | . | . | CASSLRDTAYEQYF | TGTGCCAGCAGCCTCCGGGACACAGCCTACGAGCAGTACTTC
TRBJ1-2 | TRBV28 | . | . | CASSLVQDDGYTF | TGTGCCAGCAGTTTAGTACAGGACGATGGCTACACCTTC
TRBJ1-1 | TRBV5-1 | . | . | CASSEGPSNTEAFF | TGCGCCAGCAGCGAGGGCCCCTCTAACACTGAAGCTTTCTTT
TRBJ2-1 | TRBV28 | . | once | CASSLRVLAGLFF | TGTGCCAGCAGTTTACGGGTTCTGGCGGGGCTGTTCTTC
TRBJ2-1 | TRBV7-9 | TRBD2 | . | CASSPTGTRTYNEQFF | TGTGCCAGCAGCCCTACGGGGACTAGGACCTACAATGAGCAGTTCTTC
TRBJ2-7 | TRBV7-6 | TRBD1 | . | CASSLEGAGGQNEQYF | TGTGCCAGCAGCTTAGAGGGGGCAGGGGGTCAGAATGAGCAGTACTTC
TRBJ2-7 | TRBV15 | TRBD2 | . | CATSRSGGHEQYF | TGTGCCACCAGCAGAAGCGGGGGACACGAGCAGTACTTC
TRBJ2-7 | TRBV5-4 | TRBD1 | once | CASSLRDSIYEQYF | TGTGCCAGCAGCTTGAGGGACAGCATCTACGAGCAGTACTTC
TRBJ2-1 | TRBV5-1 | . | . | CASGGGGEQFF | TGCGCCAGTGGGGGCGGGGGTGAGCAGTTCTTC
TRBJ1-4 | TRBV5-1 | . | . | CASSLAGVNEKLFF | TGCGCCAGCAGCTTAGCAGGGGTTAATGAAAAACTGTTTTTT
TRBJ1-1 | TRBV28 | . | once | CASSFRRTEAFF | TGTGCCAGCAGTTTTAGGAGGACTGAAGCTTTCTTT
TRBJ2-1 | TRBV7-9 | TRBD1 | . | CASSPFRDRKSYNEQFF | TGTGCCAGCAGCCCCTTCAGGGACAGAAAATCCTACAATGAGCAGTTCTTC
TRBJ1-2 | TRBV11-3 | TRBD1 | . | CASSLAGGNYGYTF | TGTGCCAGCAGCTTAGCAGGGGGGAACTATGGCTACACCTTC
TRBJ2-3 | TRBV5-1 | TRBD2 | . | CASRPGLAGTEQYF | TGCGCCAGCAGACCTGGACTAGCGGGGACCGAGCAGTATTTT
TRBJ2-2 | TRBV11-2 | . | . | CASSSLNTGELFF | TGTGCCAGCAGCTCCCTTAACACCGGGGAGCTGTTTTTT
TRBJ2-3 | TRBV11-3 | TRBD2 | . | CASSLGLAGGDTQYF | TGTGCCAGCAGCCTCGGACTAGCGGGAGGAGATACGCAGTATTTT
TRBJ2-7 | TRBV10-1 | TRBD2 | . | CASSRTSVHSYEQYF | TGCGCCAGCAGTCGAACTAGCGTTCACTCCTACGAGCAGTACTTC
TRBJ1-3 | TRBV6-5 | . | . | CASRTPGGNTIYF | TGTGCCAGCAGGACCCCGGGTGGAAACACCATATATTTT
TRBJ2-3 | TRBV29-1 | TRBD2 | . | CSVTLGGHRISGRTDTQYF | TGCAGCGTGACTCTGGGGGGGCACCGCATTAGCGGGAGAACAGATACGCAGTATTTT
TRBJ2-1 | TRBV19 | . | . | CASSGGSYNEQFF | TGTGCCAGTAGTGGAGGGTCCTACAATGAGCAGTTCTTC
TRBJ2-3 | TRBV9 | TRBD2 | . | CASSQPGTSGGTPFTDTQYF | TGTGCCAGCAGCCAACCCGGGACTAGCGGGGGTACGCCCTTCACAGATACGCAGTATTTT
TRBJ2-7 | TRBV5-1 | . | . | CASSPGRETYEQYF | TGCGCCAGCAGCCCGGGACGGGAGACCTACGAGCAGTACTTC
TRBJ1-3 | TRBV9 | . | . | CASSVEQAGPGNTIYF | TGTGCCAGCAGCGTAGAACAGGCTGGCCCTGGAAACACCATATATTTT
TRBJ2-3 | TRBV9 | . | . | CASSVGLTSTDTQYF | TGTGCCAGCAGCGTAGGGTTGACTAGCACAGATACGCAGTATTTT
TRBJ2-3 | TRBV5-4 | . | . | CASSPRGGLADTQYF | TGTGCCAGCAGCCCGAGGGGAGGCCTCGCAGATACGCAGTATTTT
TRBJ2-5 | TRBV7-8 | . | once | CASSLFSADMQETQYF | TGTGCCAGCAGCTTATTTTCGGCAGACATGCAAGAGACCCAGTACTTC
TRBJ2-5 | TRBV5-1 | . | . | CASSLSETQYF | TGCGCCAGCAGCTTGTCTGAGACCCAGTACTTC
TRBJ1-5 | TRBV7-8 | . | . | CASSLWGVNQPQHF | TGTGCCAGCAGCTTATGGGGGGTCAATCAGCCCCAGCATTTT
TRBJ2-5 | TRBV15 | TRBD2 | once | CATSTLAGERMETQYF | TGTGCCACCAGCACCTTAGCGGGGGAAAGGATGGAGACCCAGTACTTC
TRBJ1-5 | TRBV15 | TRBD1 | . | CATRIGTGIYQPQHF | TGTGCCACCAGAATAGGGACAGGAATATATCAGCCCCAGCATTTT
TRBJ2-7 | TRBV10-3 | TRBD2 | . | CAISETSGGNYEQYF | TGTGCCATCAGTGAAACTAGCGGAGGGAACTACGAGCAGTACTTC
TRBJ2-5 | TRBV28 | TRBD1 | . | CASSFSWDRGLETQYF | TGTGCCAGCAGTTTCTCTTGGGACAGGGGTTTAGAGACCCAGTACTTC
TRBJ1-5 | TRBV7-2 | . | . | CASSDPGLSNQPQHF | TGTGCCAGCAGCGATCCGGGACTCAGCAATCAGCCCCAGCATTTT
TRBJ2-3 | TRBV5-1 | . | few | CASSDQGRGDTQYF | TGCGCCAGCAGTGATCAGGGAAGGGGAGATACGCAGTATTTT
TRBJ2-7 | TRBV7-9 | . | . | CASSLPSGGRDRDEQYF | TGTGCCAGCAGCTTACCCTCGGGGGGCAGGGACCGTGACGAGCAGTACTTC
TRBJ2-1 | TRBV15 | . | . | CATRSYNEQFF | TGTGCCACCAGGAGTTACAATGAGCAGTTCTTC
TRBJ2-7 | TRBV7-8 | . | . | CASSSERVSSYEQYF | TGTGCCAGCAGCTCCGAGCGGGTAAGCTCCTACGAGCAGTACTTC
TRBJ2-5 | TRBV5-1 | . | . | CASSLDRAQETQYF | TGCGCCAGCAGCTTGGACAGGGCCCAAGAGACCCAGTACTTC
TRBJ2-3 | TRBV5-6 | . | . | CASSHYSGPDTQYF | TGTGCCAGCAGCCATTATAGCGGCCCGGATACGCAGTATTTT